This T cell receptor (beta chain) was captured in a study of shared clonotypes between healthy human individuals. About the study: Researchers drew samples from a couple of women and a few men aged 18 to 49.

Regarding the study as a whole: Clonotypes shared by all four donors outscored non-shared clonotypes in generation probability.

The V end was cut by 3 bases, the J end by 4 bases, with 10 bases between. This CDR3 has 14 residues. Germline V CDR1 and CDR2: MNHEY, SMNVEV (reference sequence). For each subset, genomic DNA was distributed in equal portions over several immunoSEQ plates. Clones were sequenced by immunoSEQ multiplex PCR, and TCRdb holds only the in-frame ones, with some missing. This table has millions of clones, more than 80% appearing once. Regarding this clone: Its specificity is not known.

CD45RA+ naive and CD45RA-negative memory subsets were separated from CD4+ cells. The sequence derives from a young man in good health. Some clones in this sample may be carry-over from other donors' samples. Sequenced input: naive CD4+ T cells from PBMCs. The subset here: CD45RA+ positively selected. V is TRBV27 and J is TRBJ2-1, with D perhaps matching TRBD2 (6 bases). This CDR3 is CASSFRGVYNEQFF. In nucleotides, the CDR3 is TGTGCCAGCAGTTTCCGCGGGGTATACAATGAGCAGTTCTTC.